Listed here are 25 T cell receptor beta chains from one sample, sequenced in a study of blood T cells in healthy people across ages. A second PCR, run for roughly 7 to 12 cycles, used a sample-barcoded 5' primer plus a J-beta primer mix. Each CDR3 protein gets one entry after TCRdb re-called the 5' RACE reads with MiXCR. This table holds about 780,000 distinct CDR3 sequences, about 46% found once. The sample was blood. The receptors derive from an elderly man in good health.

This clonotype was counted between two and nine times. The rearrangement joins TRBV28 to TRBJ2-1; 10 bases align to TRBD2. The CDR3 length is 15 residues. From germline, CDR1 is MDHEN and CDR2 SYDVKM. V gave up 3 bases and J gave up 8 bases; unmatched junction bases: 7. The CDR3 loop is CASSFSAGGLDEQFF. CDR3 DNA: TGTGCCAGCAGTTTTTCAGCGGGAGGGCTCGATGAGCAGTTCTTC.

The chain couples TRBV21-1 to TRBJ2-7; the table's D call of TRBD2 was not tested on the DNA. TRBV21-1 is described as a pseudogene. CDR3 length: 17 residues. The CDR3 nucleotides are TGTGCCAGCAGCACCCAGGGACTAGCGGGATATCTCTACGAGCAGTACTTC. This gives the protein CASSTQGLAGYLYEQYF.

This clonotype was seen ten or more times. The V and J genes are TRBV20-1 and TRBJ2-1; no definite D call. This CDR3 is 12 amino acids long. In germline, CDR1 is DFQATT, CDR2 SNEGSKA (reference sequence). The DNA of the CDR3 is TGCAGCACCTTGGGCCGGAACAATGAGCAGTTCTTC. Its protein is CSTLGRNNEQFF.

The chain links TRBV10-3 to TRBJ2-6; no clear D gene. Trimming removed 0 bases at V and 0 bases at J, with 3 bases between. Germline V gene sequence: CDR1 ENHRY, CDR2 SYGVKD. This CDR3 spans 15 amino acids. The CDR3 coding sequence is TGTGCCATCAGTGAGTCTGCCTCTGGGGCCAACGTCCTGACTTTC. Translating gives CAISESASGANVLTF.

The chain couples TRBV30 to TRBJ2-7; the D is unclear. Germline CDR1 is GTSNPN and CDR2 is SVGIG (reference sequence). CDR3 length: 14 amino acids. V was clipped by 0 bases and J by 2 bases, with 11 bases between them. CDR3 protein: CAWSVGLGPYEQYF. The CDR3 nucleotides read TGTGCCTGGAGTGTCGGCCTAGGCCCCTACGAGCAGTACTTC.

The CDR3 spells CASLGRPTYVQFF. CDR3 in DNA: TGTGCCAGCCTGGGACGACCCACCTATGTGCAGTTCTTC. The rearrangement links TRBV28 to TRBJ2-1; D is tentatively TRBD1 or TRBD2 (5 bases each). Deletions cut 8 bases from V and 12 bases from J, with 20 bases between. CDR3 length: 13 residues. Looked up from germline, CDR1 is MDHEN and CDR2 is SYDVKM.

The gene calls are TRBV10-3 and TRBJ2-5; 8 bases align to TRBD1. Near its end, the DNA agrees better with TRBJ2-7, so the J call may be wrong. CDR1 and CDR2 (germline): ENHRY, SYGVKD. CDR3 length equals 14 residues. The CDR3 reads CAISGGQGWYEQYF. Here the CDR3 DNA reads TGTGCCATCAGTGGAGGACAGGGATGGTACGAGCAGTACTTC.

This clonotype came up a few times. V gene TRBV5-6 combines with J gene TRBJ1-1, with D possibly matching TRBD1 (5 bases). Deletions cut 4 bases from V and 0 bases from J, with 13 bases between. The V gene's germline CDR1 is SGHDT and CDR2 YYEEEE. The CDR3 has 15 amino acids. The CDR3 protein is CASSPPGRMNTEAFF. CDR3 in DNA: TGTGCCAGCAGCCCACCGGGACGGATGAACACTGAAGCTTTCTTT. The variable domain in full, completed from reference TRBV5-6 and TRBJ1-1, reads DAGVTQSPTHLIKTRGQQVTLRCSPKSGHDTVSWYQQALGQGPQFIFQYYEEEERQRGNFPDRFSGHQFPNYSSELNVNALLLGDSALYLCASSPPGRMNTEAFFGQGTRLTVV.

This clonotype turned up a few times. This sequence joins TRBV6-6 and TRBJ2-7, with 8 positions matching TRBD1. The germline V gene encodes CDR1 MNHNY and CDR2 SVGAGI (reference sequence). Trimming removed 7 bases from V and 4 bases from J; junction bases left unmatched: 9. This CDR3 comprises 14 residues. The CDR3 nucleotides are TGTGCCAGCACCAATGGACAGGGTGGGTACGAGCAGTACTTC. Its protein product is CASTNGQGGYEQYF.

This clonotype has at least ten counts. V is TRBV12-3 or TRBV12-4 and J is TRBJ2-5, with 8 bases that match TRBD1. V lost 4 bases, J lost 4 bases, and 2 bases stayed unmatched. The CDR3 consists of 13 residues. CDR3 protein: CASSSRGRETQYF. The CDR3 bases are TGTGCCAGCAGTTCCAGGGGGCGAGAGACCCAGTACTTC.

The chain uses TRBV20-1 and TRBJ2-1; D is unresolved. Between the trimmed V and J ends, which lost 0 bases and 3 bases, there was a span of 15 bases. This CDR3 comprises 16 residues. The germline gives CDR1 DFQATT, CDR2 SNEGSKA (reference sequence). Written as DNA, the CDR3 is TGCAGTGCTAGAGATGACGAGGCTAGGAACTACAATGAGCAGTTCTTC. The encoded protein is CSARDDEARNYNEQFF.

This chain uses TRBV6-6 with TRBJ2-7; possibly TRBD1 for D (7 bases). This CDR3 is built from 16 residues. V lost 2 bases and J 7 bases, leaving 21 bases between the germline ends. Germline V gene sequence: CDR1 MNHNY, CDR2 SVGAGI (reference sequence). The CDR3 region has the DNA TGTGCCAGCAGTTACGGGGCGGGACAGAGGGACAATGAGCAGTACTTC. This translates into CASSYGAGQRDNEQYF.

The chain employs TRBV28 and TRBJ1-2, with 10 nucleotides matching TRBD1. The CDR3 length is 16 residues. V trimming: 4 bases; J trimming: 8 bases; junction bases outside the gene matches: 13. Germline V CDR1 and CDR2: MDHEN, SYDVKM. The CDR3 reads CASSSLMTDRGGGYTF. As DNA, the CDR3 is TGTGCCAGCAGTTCCTTAATGACGGACAGGGGGGGCGGCTACACCTTC.

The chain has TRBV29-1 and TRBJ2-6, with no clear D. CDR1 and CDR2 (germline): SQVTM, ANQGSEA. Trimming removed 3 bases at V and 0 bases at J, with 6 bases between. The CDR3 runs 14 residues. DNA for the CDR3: TGCAGCGTTGAGGACCGCTCTGGGGCCAACGTCCTGACTTTC. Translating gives CSVEDRSGANVLTF.

The CDR3 nucleotides are TGTGCCAGCACCCTACAGGGGACCCACACAGATACGCAGTATTTT. The encoded protein is CASTLQGTHTDTQYF. The chain uses TRBV27 and TRBJ2-3, with TRBD1 matching over 7 bases. The germline CDR1 and CDR2 sequences are MNHEY and SMNVEV (reference sequence). The V and J ends lost 7 bases and 2 bases, in that order; junction bases with no gene match: 9. This CDR3 is 15 amino acids long.

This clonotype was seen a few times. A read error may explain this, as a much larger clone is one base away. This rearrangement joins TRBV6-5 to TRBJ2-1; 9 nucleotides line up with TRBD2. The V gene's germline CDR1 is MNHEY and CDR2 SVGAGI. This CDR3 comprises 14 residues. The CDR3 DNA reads TGTGCCACCAGTGCTAGCGGGGATAACAATGAGCAGTTCTTC. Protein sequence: CATSASGDNNEQFF.

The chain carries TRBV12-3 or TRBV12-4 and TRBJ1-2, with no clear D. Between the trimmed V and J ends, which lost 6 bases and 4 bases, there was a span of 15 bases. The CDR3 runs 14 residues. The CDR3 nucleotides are TGTGCCAGCAGCCAATCCGGGCGCGCCTATGGCTACACCTTC. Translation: CASSQSGRAYGYTF.

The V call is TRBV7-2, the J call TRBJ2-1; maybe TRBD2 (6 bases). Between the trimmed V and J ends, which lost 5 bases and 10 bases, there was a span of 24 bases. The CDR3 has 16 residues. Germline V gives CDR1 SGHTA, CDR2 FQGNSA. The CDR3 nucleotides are TGTGCCAGCAGCCCCTTCGGGCTAGCGAGACCCCAGGAGCAGTTCTTC. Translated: CASSPFGLARPQEQFF.

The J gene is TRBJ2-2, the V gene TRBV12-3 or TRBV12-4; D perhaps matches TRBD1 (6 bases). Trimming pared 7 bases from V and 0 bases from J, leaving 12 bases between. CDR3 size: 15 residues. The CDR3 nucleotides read TGTGCCAGCAAAGACAGGCTCGCGAACACCGGGGAGCTGTTTTTT. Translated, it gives CASKDRLANTGELFF.

The CDR3 bases are TGCGCCAGCAGCCAAAAAGGTTCCGGGCAGCCCCAGCATTTT. This sequence encodes CASSQKGSGQPQHF. This chain connects TRBV4-1 to TRBJ1-5; no clear D gene. The CDR3 extends over 14 amino acids. Trimming removed 2 bases at V and 7 bases at J, with 12 bases between. Germline values: CDR1 MGHRA, CDR2 YSYEKL.

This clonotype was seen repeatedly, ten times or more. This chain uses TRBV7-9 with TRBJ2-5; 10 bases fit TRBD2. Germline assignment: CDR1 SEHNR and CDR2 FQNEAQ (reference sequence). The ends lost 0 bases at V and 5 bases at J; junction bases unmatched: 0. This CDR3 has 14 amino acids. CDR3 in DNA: TGTGCCAGCAGCTTAGCAGCGGGAGGGGAGACCCAGTACTTC. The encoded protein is CASSLAAGGETQYF.

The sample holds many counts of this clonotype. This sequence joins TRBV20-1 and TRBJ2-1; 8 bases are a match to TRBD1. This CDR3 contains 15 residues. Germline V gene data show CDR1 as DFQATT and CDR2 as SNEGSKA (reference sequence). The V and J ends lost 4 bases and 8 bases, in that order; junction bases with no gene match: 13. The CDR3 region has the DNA TGCAGTGCTATTGACAGGGGAGCCGGCGGGGATGAGCAGTTCTTC. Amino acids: CSAIDRGAGGDEQFF.

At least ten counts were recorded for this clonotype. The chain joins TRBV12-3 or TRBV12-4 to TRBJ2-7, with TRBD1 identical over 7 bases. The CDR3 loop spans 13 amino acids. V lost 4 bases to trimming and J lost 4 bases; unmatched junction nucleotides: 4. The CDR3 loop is CASSSDREYEQYF. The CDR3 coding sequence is TGTGCCAGCAGTTCCGACAGGGAATACGAGCAGTACTTC.

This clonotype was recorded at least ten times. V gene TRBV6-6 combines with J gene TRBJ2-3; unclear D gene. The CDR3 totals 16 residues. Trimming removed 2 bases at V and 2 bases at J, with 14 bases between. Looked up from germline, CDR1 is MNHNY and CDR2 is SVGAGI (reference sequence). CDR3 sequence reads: CASSYPLTAPTDTQYF. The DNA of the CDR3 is TGTGCCAGCAGTTACCCGTTAACGGCCCCCACAGATACGCAGTATTTT.

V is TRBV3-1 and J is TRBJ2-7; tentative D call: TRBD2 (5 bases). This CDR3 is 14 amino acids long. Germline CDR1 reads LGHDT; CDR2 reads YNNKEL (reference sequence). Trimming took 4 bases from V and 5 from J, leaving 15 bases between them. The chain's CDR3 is CASSLRGALDEQYF. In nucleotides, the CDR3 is TGTGCCAGCAGCCTCCGGGGAGCTCTGGACGAGCAGTACTTC.